A selection of T cell receptor beta chains follows, all from one sample in a study of PD-1 blockade in classical Hodgkin lymphoma. Using immunoSEQ multiplex PCR, the repertoire was profiled, and TCRdb retains in-frame clones only, with some absent. The sample yields over 15,000 clones, roughly 90% seen once. The source material was peripheral blood mononuclear cells (PBMCs). The receptor set was obtained from a human donor with classical Hodgkin lymphoma. CDR3s include the opening cysteine and the closing phenylalanine or tryptophan. D genes are given only for firm matches. Not all rows give a size; the values are once, few, many and, for expanded clones, a class.

size,D,J,V,CDR3,DNA
.,TRBD1,TRBJ2-1,TRBV5-8,CASSLARGQRNEQFF,TGTGCCAGCAGCTTGGCCAGGGGGCAACGCAATGAGCAGTTCTTC
once,TRBD1,TRBJ1-2,TRBV7-6,CASSLDPGGSRYGYTF,TGTGCCAGCAGCTTAGATCCAGGGGGATCCCGCTATGGCTACACCTTC
.,.,TRBJ1-4,TRBV5-4,CASSPRNGEKLFF,TGTGCCAGCAGCCCGAGGAACGGTGAAAAACTGTTTTTT
once,TRBD1,TRBJ1-2,TRBV28,CASSPGGGPYGYTF,TGTGCCAGCAGTCCAGGGGGCGGACCCTATGGCTACACCTTC
.,.,TRBJ2-1,TRBV5-4,CASSLEVTAQFF,TGTGCCAGCAGCTTGGAGGTGACGGCCCAGTTCTTC
.,.,TRBJ1-5,TRBV5-8,CASTDTPGEPIQPQHF,TGTGCCAGCACCGATACTCCGGGAGAGCCTATTCAGCCCCAGCATTTT
.,.,TRBJ2-1,TRBV7-2,CASSSSGTLEAYNEQFF,TGTGCCAGCAGCTCCTCCGGGACCCTTGAAGCTTACAATGAGCAGTTCTTC
.,TRBD2,TRBJ2-2,TRBV19,CASRTGGPSTGELFF,TGTGCCAGTAGAACGGGAGGGCCTAGCACCGGGGAGCTGTTTTTT
.,TRBD1,TRBJ1-1,TRBV28,CASSPSLGQGGVNTEAFF,TGTGCCAGCAGTCCATCCCTGGGACAGGGGGGTGTGAACACTGAAGCTTTCTTT
.,.,TRBJ2-3,TRBV5-5,CASSSSEGRSSTDTQYF,TGTGCCAGCAGCTCGTCAGAGGGGCGATCTAGCACAGATACGCAGTATTTT
.,TRBD1,TRBJ2-1,TRBV5-6,CASSHPLTGGWEQFF,TGTGCCAGCAGCCATCCCTTGACAGGGGGCTGGGAGCAGTTCTTC
.,TRBD1,TRBJ1-5,TRBV19,CASSAQGNQPQHF,TGTGCCAGTAGTGCACAGGGGAATCAGCCCCAGCATTTT
.,.,TRBJ2-3,TRBV10-3,CAISEEPGYTDTQYF,TGTGCCATCAGTGAGGAGCCGGGGTACACAGATACGCAGTATTTT
once,.,TRBJ2-7,TRBV19,CASGPGTTYEQYF,TGTGCCAGTGGCCCCGGGACGACCTACGAGCAGTACTTC
.,.,TRBJ2-2,TRBV7-2,CASSLVWGGELFF,TGTGCCAGCAGCTTAGTATGGGGCGGGGAGCTGTTTTTT
.,TRBD2,TRBJ2-1,TRBV7-2,CASSFGLAESNEQFF,TGTGCCAGCAGCTTCGGACTAGCGGAGAGCAATGAGCAGTTCTTC
.,TRBD1,TRBJ1-2,TRBV6-6,CASSKTTGGYGYTF,TGTGCCAGCAGTAAAACTACAGGGGGCTATGGCTACACCTTC
.,TRBD1,TRBJ1-2,TRBV13,CASRETGVNYGYTF,TGTGCCAGCAGAGAAACAGGGGTAAACTATGGCTACACCTTC
.,TRBD1,TRBJ1-5,TRBV28,CASTLTTGAFSNQPQHF,TGTGCCAGCACCCTAACTACAGGGGCCTTTAGCAATCAGCCCCAGCATTTT
.,.,TRBJ1-1,TRBV11-2,CASWGEGGIGAFF,TGTGCCAGCTGGGGTGAGGGCGGGATTGGAGCTTTCTTT
.,.,TRBJ2-3,TRBV11-2,CASSLERDTQYF,TGTGCCAGCAGCTTGGAGAGAGATACGCAGTATTTT
.,TRBD1,TRBJ1-2,TRBV5-6,CASSQQGYRYGYTF,TGTGCCAGCAGCCAACAGGGGTATCGCTATGGCTACACCTTC
.,.,TRBJ1-2,TRBV28,CASSSQGPTYGYTF,TGTGCCAGCAGTTCCCAGGGGCCCACCTATGGCTACACCTTC
.,.,TRBJ1-2,TRBV19,CASSIGTTGYTF,TGTGCCAGTAGTATAGGGACGACTGGCTACACCTTC
.,.,TRBJ1-3,TRBV7-9,CASSLQQGSGHTIYF,TGTGCCAGCAGCTTACAGCAGGGGAGCGGCCACACCATATATTTT
.,TRBD1,TRBJ1-1,TRBV7-2,CASSSIRGDTEAFF,TGTGCCAGCAGCTCGATCAGGGGGGACACTGAAGCTTTCTTT
.,TRBD1,TRBJ1-1,TRBV9,CASTRTGGMDEAFF,TGTGCCAGCACCCGTACAGGGGGCATGGATGAAGCTTTCTTT
.,.,TRBJ2-7,TRBV28,CASQFIGGAYEQYF,TGTGCCAGCCAGTTTATAGGCGGAGCCTACGAGCAGTACTTC
.,TRBD1,TRBJ1-3,TRBV18,CASSPGTGSGNTIYF,TGTGCCAGCTCACCAGGGACAGGGAGTGGAAACACCATATATTTT
.,TRBD2,TRBJ2-7,TRBV28,CASSPAGVSYEQYF,TGTGCCAGCAGTCCAGCGGGAGTGTCCTACGAGCAGTACTTC
.,.,TRBJ2-3,TRBV11-2,CASRGRLHQNTDTQYF,TGTGCCAGCAGGGGGCGGCTTCACCAGAACACAGATACGCAGTATTTT
few,TRBD1,TRBJ1-2,TRBV2,CASTGGANYGYTF,TGTGCCAGCACAGGGGGCGCGAACTATGGCTACACCTTC
.,TRBD1,TRBJ2-7,TRBV19,CASSPGTGLYEQYF,TGTGCCAGTAGCCCCGGGACAGGGCTCTACGAGCAGTACTTC
.,.,TRBJ1-3,TRBV5-1,CASSLTDGLSGNTIYF,TGCGCCAGCAGCTTGACGGACGGCCTCTCTGGAAACACCATATATTTT
.,.,TRBJ2-7,TRBV5-6,CASSLVILENLAYEQYF,TGTGCCAGCAGCTTGGTTATATTGGAGAATCTCGCCTACGAGCAGTACTTC
.,TRBD2,TRBJ2-5,TRBV7-2,CASSPLTSGWQETQYF,TGTGCCAGCAGCCCGCTGACTAGCGGGTGGCAAGAGACCCAGTACTTC
.,TRBD1,TRBJ2-3,TRBV9,CASSPVTGGYIDTQYF,TGTGCCAGCAGCCCCGTGACAGGGGGTTATATAGATACGCAGTATTTT
.,.,TRBJ2-7,TRBV4-1,CASSPYQRAYEQYF,TGCGCCAGCAGCCCGTACCAGCGGGCTTACGAGCAGTACTTC
.,.,TRBJ2-7,TRBV18,CASSPQQDSYEQYF,TGTGCCAGCTCACCACAGCAGGACTCCTACGAGCAGTACTTC
.,TRBD1,TRBJ1-1,TRBV5-1,CASSLGDRDLTEAFF,TGCGCCAGCAGCTTGGGGGACAGGGATTTGACTGAAGCTTTCTTT
.,.,TRBJ2-7,TRBV20-1,CSARRYAEQYF,TGCAGTGCTAGACGTTATGCCGAGCAGTACTTC
.,.,TRBJ2-2,TRBV11-3,CASSLDTGELFF,TGTGCCAGCAGCTTGGACACCGGGGAGCTGTTTTTT
.,.,TRBJ2-3,TRBV4-3,CASSQDPPYGTSSTDTQYF,TGCGCCAGCAGCCAAGATCCCCCCTACGGGACCTCGAGCACAGATACGCAGTATTTT